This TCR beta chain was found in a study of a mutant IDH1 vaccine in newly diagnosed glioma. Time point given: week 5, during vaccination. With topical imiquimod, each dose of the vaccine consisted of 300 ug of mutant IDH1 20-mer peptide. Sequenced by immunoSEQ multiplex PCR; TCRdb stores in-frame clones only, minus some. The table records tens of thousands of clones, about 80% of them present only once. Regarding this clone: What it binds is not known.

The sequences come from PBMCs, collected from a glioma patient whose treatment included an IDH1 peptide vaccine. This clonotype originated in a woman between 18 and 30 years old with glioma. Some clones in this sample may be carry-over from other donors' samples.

CDR3 in amino acids: CASSPLGQPYGYTF. The CDR3 nucleotides are TGTGCCAGCAGTCCATTGGGACAGCCGTATGGCTACACCTTC. This sequence joins TRBV27 and TRBJ1-2, with 7 bases matching TRBD1. Per germline, CDR1 MNHEY and CDR2 SMNVEV (reference sequence). The CDR3 is 14 residues long. V lost 5 bases to trimming and J lost 5 bases; unmatched junction nucleotides: 8.